The present entry profiles one T cell receptor (beta chain) with its context. Germline CDR1 and CDR2: MNHEY and SVGAGI. This CDR3 has 16 residues. With 4 bases clipped from V and 6 bases from J, the junction kept 9 bases outside the gene matches. How the authors handled the data: Estimation of nucleated cell counts was performed using reference gene primer amplification. Clones were read by immunoSEQ multiplex PCR, and TCRdb kept only the in-frame ones, dropping some. The V and J calls and the clone size are those of that table, but D and trimming were determined from the DNA. The repertoire includes 160,000 or so clones, 90% of them detected once, and 15% to 20% sits in the top ten. The source of the sample is a study of blood T cell repertoires in COVID-19. Background on the study: Collection of acute and convalescent COVID-19 samples took place in the United States, Italy and Spain. T cells, B-cell-depleted T cells, or PBMCs provided the cDNA or gDNA that served as material.

The sample consisted of peripheral blood. The origin of this receptor is a man aged 55-75 years with active or convalescent COVID-19. This chain connects TRBV6-5 to TRBJ2-1; TRBD1 aligns across 10 bases. In DNA form, the CDR3 reads TGTGCCAGCAGTTCCGACCGGGACAGGGGAGGCAATGAGCAGTTCTTC. Translation gives CASSSDRDRGGNEQFF.